Shown below are 26 T cell receptor beta chains from a single sample sequenced in a study of blood T cell repertoires in COVID-19. Data came from immunoSEQ multiplex PCR; TCRdb stores just in-frame clones and leaves some out. The data contain about 250,000 clones, about four fifths of them singletons. Sequenced: peripheral blood. The receptor set was obtained from a middle-aged man with active or convalescent COVID-19.

The chain is built from TRBV10-3 and TRBJ2-3, with 15 nucleotides matching TRBD2. Germline V gene data show CDR1 as ENHRY and CDR2 as SYGVKD. The V segment lost 5 bases and the J segment 4 bases; nucleotides outside the gene matches: 13. This CDR3 comprises 19 residues. CDR3 protein: CAISFPPGLAGGRADTQYF. The CDR3 DNA reads TGTGCCATCAGTTTCCCACCGGGACTAGCGGGGGGCCGGGCAGATACGCAGTATTTT.

The chain uses TRBV12-5 and TRBJ2-3, with D perhaps matching TRBD2 (5 bases). Trimming stripped 5 bases from V and 3 bases from J, with 12 bases between. Germline CDR1 and CDR2: LGHNT and FRNRAP. CDR3 length: 14 residues. For the CDR3, the DNA is TGTGCTAGTGGTCCGCGGACTGATACAGATACGCAGTATTTT. This sequence encodes CASGPRTDTDTQYF.

The CDR3 nucleotides are TGTGCCAGCAGTTGGGGACAGGTTAATTCACCCCTCCACTTT. Its protein product is CASSWGQVNSPLHF. The chain has TRBV27 and TRBJ1-6; 8 bases align to TRBD1. The CDR3 sequence is 14 residues long. V lost 4 bases, J lost 6 bases, and 2 bases stayed unmatched. Germline lookup yields CDR1 MNHEY and CDR2 SMNVEV (reference sequence).

The rearrangement joins TRBV24-1 to TRBJ2-7; D not certain. The germline V gene has CDR1 KGHDR and CDR2 SFDVKD. This CDR3 has 14 residues. Trimming took 5 bases from V and 2 from J, leaving 12 bases between them. As DNA, the CDR3 is TGTGCCACCAGTGCCGCTACAGAGCCCTACGAGCAGTACTTC. As protein: CATSAATEPYEQYF.

The chain links TRBV19 to TRBJ2-4; 7 bases fit TRBD2. The CDR3 contains 15 residues. The J segment lost 6 bases and the V segment lost 0 bases, leaving 5 bases of the junction unmatched. The germline V gene encodes CDR1 LNHDA and CDR2 SQIVND (reference sequence). The CDR3 nucleotides are TGTGCCAGTAGTATAGATGGGGGGGATAGAAACATTCAGTACTTC. Amino acid sequence: CASSIDGGDRNIQYF.

The V and J genes are TRBV2 and TRBJ1-2, with 7 bases aligning to TRBD1. Germline CDR1 reads SNHLY; CDR2 reads FYNNEI. V dropped 2 bases and J dropped 7; count of bases not matched to a gene: 4. This CDR3 is built from 13 residues. The CDR3: CASSEWPGGGYTF. In nucleotides, the CDR3 is TGTGCCAGCAGTGAATGGCCAGGGGGTGGCTACACCTTC.

A note on this clone: Other DNA sequences in this specimen translate into the identical CDR3. The chain combines TRBV7-2 with TRBJ2-5; 7 nucleotides align to TRBD2. The CDR3 loop spans 13 amino acids. Germline CDR1 and CDR2: SGHTA and FQGNSA. V gave up 3 bases and J gave up 4 bases; unmatched junction bases: 2. The CDR3 sequence: CASSLGLRETQYF. DNA for the CDR3: TGTGCCAGCAGCTTGGGACTAAGAGAGACCCAGTACTTC.

This clone was counted between two and nine times. V gene TRBV19 combines with J gene TRBJ1-2; 11 bases fit TRBD1. Germline V gene sequence: CDR1 LNHDA, CDR2 SQIVND (reference sequence). J gave up 8 bases and V 6 bases, and 11 bases lay outside the gene matches. This CDR3 is built from 15 residues. In DNA form, the CDR3 reads TGTGCCAGTAGGCGGACAGGGGGCGTCGTGGGAGGCTACACCTTC. The encoded protein is CASRRTGGVVGGYTF.

The chain uses TRBV6-5 and TRBJ1-6; D remains unclear. The CDR3 is 14 residues long. The V gene lost 7 bases and the J gene lost 5 bases, with 12 bases spanning the gap. CDR1 is MNHEY, CDR2 SVGAGI, per germline. CDR3 loop: CASTEGGNNSPLHF. CDR3 nucleotide sequence: TGTGCCAGCACGGAGGGAGGAAATAATTCACCCCTCCACTTT.

This chain uses TRBV27 with TRBJ1-6, with 8 bases aligning to TRBD1. V was pared by 0 bases and J by 9 bases, with 7 bases of the junction left unmatched. The CDR3 sequence is 16 residues long. Per the germline V gene, CDR1 is MNHEY and CDR2 is SMNVEV (reference sequence). The CDR3 reads CASSLSLAGGSSPLHF. The DNA of the CDR3 is TGTGCCAGCAGTTTATCCCTGGCAGGGGGCAGTTCACCCCTCCACTTT.

DNA for the CDR3: TGTGCCAGCAGCTTAACAGGGTTTAATGAAAAACTGTTTTTT. Amino acids: CASSLTGFNEKLFF. This chain joins TRBV7-8 and TRBJ1-4, with D tentatively TRBD1 (6 bases). Trimming took 2 bases from V and 4 from J, leaving 8 bases between them. Germline V lookup: CDR1 SGHVS, CDR2 FQNEAQ. The CDR3 runs 14 residues.

This chain joins TRBV2 and TRBJ1-4; 9 nucleotides agree with TRBD1. The CDR3 is 16 amino acids. The trim removed 6 bases at V and 3 bases at J, leaving 8 bases unmatched. From germline, CDR1 is SNHLY and CDR2 FYNNEI. CDR3 nucleotide sequence: TGTGCCAGCAGGGGACAGGGAAAAGGGGCTAATGAAAAACTGTTTTTT. Protein: CASRGQGKGANEKLFF.

V usage is TRBV24-1 and J usage is TRBJ2-7; D remains unclear. CDR3 size: 17 residues. Trimming left V 0 bases short and J 3 bases short, with 17 bases between. In germline, CDR1 is KGHDR, CDR2 SFDVKD. The CDR3: CATSDLRHLFFIYEQYF. DNA for the CDR3: TGTGCCACCAGTGATTTGAGACATCTATTCTTCATCTACGAGCAGTACTTC.

The J gene is TRBJ2-3, the V gene TRBV29-1; 8 bases are a match to TRBD1. The junction had 8 bases not matched to a gene; V was cut back by 7 bases and J by 5 bases. Germline CDR1 SQVTM, CDR2 ANQGSEA. The CDR3 covers 13 residues. The CDR3 DNA reads as TGCAGCGGACAGGGGCGATCCCGAGATACGCAGTATTTT. Amino acids: CSGQGRSRDTQYF.

In this sample, this clone turned up a few times. V is TRBV28 and J is TRBJ1-1, with D possibly matching TRBD1 (5 bases). This CDR3 region has 12 residues. V lost 7 bases and J 7 bases, leaving 13 bases between the germline ends. Germline CDR1 is MDHEN and CDR2 is SYDVKM. CDR3 in amino acids: CASTVGLVEAFF. In DNA, the CDR3 is TGTGCCAGCACCGTGGGGCTTGTTGAAGCTTTCTTT.

The V gene is TRBV23-1, the J gene TRBJ2-3; D unclear. TRBV23-1 qualifies as an ORF whose function is uncertain. The CDR3 consists of 13 residues. V dropped 7 bases and J dropped 1 base, with 9 bases sitting between them. Here the CDR3 DNA reads TGCGCCAGCACCCGAGACTGCACAGATACGCAGTATTTT. Its translation: CASTRDCTDTQYF.

The table lists this clone with a few counts. V is TRBV3-1 (or the pseudogene TRBV3-2) and J is TRBJ1-6, with D possibly TRBD1 on 5 matching bases. The CDR3 extends over 15 amino acids. The germline V gene has CDR1 LGHDT and CDR2 YNNKEL (reference sequence). The germline V and J ends were trimmed by 1 base and 9 bases, with 13 bases remaining between them. The CDR3 sequence is CASSQGTGIRSPLHF. DNA of the CDR3: TGTGCCAGCAGCCAAGGAACAGGCATACGTTCACCCCTCCACTTT.

V usage is TRBV12-3 or TRBV12-4 and J usage is TRBJ2-7; weak D call: TRBD1 (5 bases). V lost 6 bases and J lost 3, with 9 bases in between. The CDR3 length is 12 residues. Here the CDR3 reads CASSRDVYEQYF. The CDR3 bases are TGTGCCAGCAGCAGGGATGTCTACGAGCAGTACTTC.

V is TRBV27 and J is TRBJ2-7; 7 bases match TRBD1. Germline CDR1 is MNHEY and CDR2 is SMNVEV (reference sequence). Trimming removed 9 bases from V and 2 bases from J; junction bases left unmatched: 7. The CDR3 contains 13 residues. This CDR3 reads CASTDRVTYEQYF. DNA for the CDR3: TGTGCCAGTACCGACAGGGTCACCTACGAGCAGTACTTC.

The chain recombines TRBV19 with TRBJ1-6; unclear D gene. V lost 3 bases, J lost 5 bases, and 8 bases lay in between. Germline-derived CDR1 and CDR2 are LNHDA and SQIVND (reference sequence). This CDR3 region has 14 residues. The CDR3 region is CASSIGGNNSPLHF. Written as DNA, the CDR3 is TGTGCCAGTAGTATTGGCGGGAATAATTCACCCCTCCACTTT.

The CDR3 DNA is TGTGCCAGTAGTATAGCTGCAGGGAAGGCGGCTGAAGCTTTCTTT. This codes for CASSIAAGKAAEAFF. The rearrangement joins TRBV19 to TRBJ1-1; TRBD1 might be the D (5 bases). Germline V lookup: CDR1 LNHDA, CDR2 SQIVND (reference sequence). With 1 base removed from V and 6 bases from J, the gap between germline ends came to 15 bases. CDR3 length: 15 amino acids.

The chain couples TRBV6-5 to TRBJ1-1; D is ambiguous. CDR3 length: 15 residues. Germline V gives CDR1 MNHEY, CDR2 SVGAGI. V was trimmed by 6 bases and J by 1 base, leaving 15 bases between them. Here the CDR3 DNA reads TGTGCCAGCAGCCCCCGGCTTCAGGCGAACACTGAAGCTTTCTTT. Translation gives CASSPRLQANTEAFF.

The chain links TRBV11-3 to TRBJ2-3; 7 nucleotides line up with TRBD2. The length of the CDR3 is 16 residues. J lost 1 base, V lost 4 bases, and 8 bases had no gene match. Germline V gene lookup returns CDR1 SGHNT and CDR2 YENEEA. The DNA of the CDR3 is TGTGCCAGCAGCTCCGGGACTACATGGGGCACAGATACGCAGTATTTT. Its protein is CASSSGTTWGTDTQYF.

The chain has TRBV6-5 and TRBJ2-7, with a weak D call TRBD2 (6 bases). Deletions cut 5 bases from V and 6 bases from J, with 17 bases between. CDR1 is MNHEY, CDR2 SVGAGI, per germline. The CDR3 covers 14 residues. CDR3 nucleotide sequence: TGTGCCAGCAGTATGACTAGGAATCTGGTCGAGCAGTACTTC. This gives the protein CASSMTRNLVEQYF.

V usage is TRBV5-4 and J usage is TRBJ2-7; 10 nucleotides align to TRBD1. Germline V gene lookup returns CDR1 SGHNT and CDR2 YYREEE (reference sequence). Trimming removed 3 bases from V and 2 bases from J; junction bases left unmatched: 8. CDR3 length equals 16 residues. This CDR3 reads CASSSPRDRGAYEQYF. The CDR3 DNA reads as TGTGCCAGCAGCTCGCCCCGGGACAGGGGCGCCTACGAGCAGTACTTC.

The chain uses TRBV7-9 and TRBJ1-4; TRBD1 is a possible D gene (6 bases). The CDR3 contains 13 residues. Germline loops: CDR1 SEHNR, CDR2 FQNEAQ (reference sequence). V was clipped by 8 bases and J by 8 bases, with 15 bases between them. CDR3 region: CASEAGVYEKLFF. The DNA of the CDR3 is TGTGCCAGCGAGGCAGGGGTGTACGAAAAACTGTTTTTT.